These T cell receptor beta chains were read from a single sample in a study of neurological immune-mediated disorders. Via MiXCR, TCRdb re-called the 5' RACE reads, giving one row per CDR3 protein. The sample records under 25,000 distinct CDR3 sequences, over 2.5% being singletons. Sequencing was done on a sample of PBMCs. These receptors were taken from a young woman with multiple sclerosis. The CDR3 runs from the conserved cysteine through the conserved F or W.

>TRBJ2-3|TRBV6-5
CASSFTAPSDTQYF
>TRBJ1-6|TRBV2
CASIPESSYNSPLHF
>TRBJ1-2|TRBV28
CASLAPRWGAPEYGYTF
>TRBJ2-7|TRBV6-5
CASSRGTVSYEQYF
>TRBJ2-6|TRBV28
CASSTLRVPSSGANVLTF
>TRBJ1-1|TRBV7-9
CASSLFMTKEAFF
>TRBJ2-2|TRBV28
CASSLSTGELFF
>TRBJ1-4|TRBV7-6
CASSNGPNEKLFF
>TRBJ2-7|TRBV24-1
CATSDFGTGDEQYF
>TRBJ1-1|TRBV14
CASSQRGQLAKAFF
>TRBJ2-3|TRBV20-1
CSAQIPASGIYTDTQYF
>TRBJ1-1|TRBV9
CASSPPGGDTEAFF
>TRBJ2-2|TRBV20-1
CSARQDAVGPGELFF
>TRBJ2-7|TRBV7-6
CASSPGPNYEQYF
>TRBJ2-5|TRBV12-5
CASGLGQGKQETQYF
>TRBJ2-5|TRBV18
CASSPGTVKETQYF
>TRBJ2-7|TRBV11-1
CASSLAEQSYEQYF
>TRBJ1-2|TRBV28
CASRTTGGDGYTF
>TRBJ2-1|TRBV7-9
CASSLAYRTGADNEQFF
>TRBJ2-3|TRBV20-1
CSASSGAATDTQYF
>TRBJ2-7|TRBV20-1
CSAPGQSSYEQYF
>TRBJ1-5|TRBV6-6
CASTGGFGNQPQHF
>TRBJ2-2|TRBV10-3
CAIRTGAANTGELFF
>TRBJ2-5|TRBV7-8
CASSSTGRGLETQYF
>TRBJ2-3|TRBV28
CASSGESTDTQYF
>TRBJ2-1|TRBV7-2
CASSVGLAGNEQFF
>TRBJ1-4|TRBV28
CASLRAPNEKLFF
>TRBJ1-6|TRBV20-1
CSARTGLNSPLHF
>TRBJ2-5|TRBV6-6
CASSYSRRETQYF
>TRBJ1-2|TRBV30
CAWSPTGVLSLYGYTF
>TRBJ1-1|TRBV20-1
CSASRGNTEAFF
>TRBJ2-7|TRBV20-1
CSARAGTSDYEQYF
>TRBJ2-3|TRBV27
CASSLMQGMGTDTQYF
>TRBJ2-7|TRBV6-5
CASSRRQGWYEQYF
>TRBJ2-7|TRBV10-3
CAISESSGGQYF
>TRBJ2-1|TRBV15
CAARSEHYNEQFF
>TRBJ2-1|TRBV20-1
CSARDYNEQFF